Each of the 12 T cell receptor beta chains below was sequenced from the same sample in a study of cytomegalovirus exposure and HLA in healthy donors. TCRdb keeps only in-frame clones here, not all; method: immunoSEQ multiplex PCR. This table holds about 62,000 clones, 85% to 95% found once. Sequenced: PBMCs. All receptors derive from a woman between 18 and 30 years old in good health and CMV-seropositive.

The genes are TRBV4-3 and TRBJ1-6, with D possibly being TRBD1 (5 bases). The V end was cut by 0 bases, the J end by 14 bases, with 11 bases between. The CDR3 runs to 13 residues. Germline V lookup: CDR1 LGHNA, CDR2 YSLEER. The CDR3 nucleotides read TGCGCCAGCAGCCAAGAGGATGGGGCAACCCTCCACTTT. This encodes CASSQEDGATLHF.

V usage is TRBV19 and J usage is TRBJ2-1; D possibly corresponds to TRBD1 (5 bases). V gave up 10 bases and J gave up 3 bases, with 19 bases separating them. The CDR3 spans 15 residues. Germline V CDR1 and CDR2: LNHDA, SQIVND (reference sequence). In nucleotides, the CDR3 is TGTGCCACCCAACAGTTTTTCGACAGCTACAATGAGCAGTTCTTC. It encodes CATQQFFDSYNEQFF.

This clone was found once. The chain couples TRBV5-4 to TRBJ2-2; the D gene is possibly TRBD1 (6 bases). The CDR3 is made up of 15 amino acids. The V end was cut by 2 bases, the J end by 5 bases, with 13 bases between. Germline CDR1 SGHNT, CDR2 YYREEE (reference sequence). The DNA for the CDR3 is TGTGCCAGCAGCTTCCCTCAGGGGAAGACCGGGGAGCTGTTTTTT. Encoded protein: CASSFPQGKTGELFF.

This clone was seen only once. The gene calls are TRBV5-1 and TRBJ1-4; D is possibly TRBD1 (5 bases). There are 14 residues in the CDR3. Trimming cost V 4 bases and J 8 bases, with 15 bases left between them. The germline CDR1 and CDR2 sequences are SGHRS and YFSETQ. The CDR3 here is CASSALGGREKLFF. CDR3 DNA: TGCGCCAGCAGCGCACTCGGGGGGAGGGAAAAACTGTTTTTT.

This chain uses TRBV2 with TRBJ2-1, with D unclear. The germline V gene encodes CDR1 SNHLY and CDR2 FYNNEI. The CDR3 extends over 13 amino acids. V lost 4 bases and J 4 bases, leaving 8 bases between the germline ends. DNA for the CDR3: TGTGCCAGCAGTGGAGGAATGTACAATGAGCAGTTCTTC. This gives the protein CASSGGMYNEQFF.

The V and J genes are TRBV10-3 and TRBJ2-7, with D maybe TRBD1 (6 bases). The CDR3 totals 15 residues. Trimming took 10 bases from V and 5 from J, leaving 24 bases between them. Germline assignment: CDR1 ENHRY and CDR2 SYGVKD. The DNA of the CDR3 is TGTGCCACACGTCAGCAGGGGTTAGTAGGAAACGAGCAGTACTTC. Its translation is CATRQQGLVGNEQYF.

This rearrangement joins TRBV6-5 to TRBJ1-3; unclear D gene. V was shortened by 0 bases and J by 4 bases, with 13 bases between the two germline ends. Germline values: CDR1 MNHEY, CDR2 SVGAGI. This CDR3 comprises 16 residues. CDR3 nucleotide sequence: TGTGCCAGCAGTTACTCCGCCGTACAGTCAGGAAACACCATATATTTT. Its translation: CASSYSAVQSGNTIYF.

The rearrangement joins TRBV30 to TRBJ1-1, with D unresolved. V lost 8 bases to trimming and J lost 2 bases, with 15 bases between them. The CDR3 runs to 13 residues. CDR1 and CDR2 from the germline V gene are GTSNPN and SVGIG (reference sequence). The CDR3: CAHNAASNTEAFF. Written as DNA, the CDR3 is TGTGCCCACAACGCGGCCAGTAACACTGAAGCTTTCTTT. Together with reference TRBV30 and TRBJ1-1, the CDR3 gives the full variable domain: SQTIHQWPATLVQPVGSPLSLECTVEGTSNPNLYWYRQAAGRGLQLLFYSVGIGQISSEVPQNLSASRPQDRQFILSSKKLLLSDSGFYLCAHNAASNTEAFFGQGTRLTVV.

The chain uses TRBV19 and TRBJ1-2; D is undetermined. The CDR3 has 14 residues. V lost 5 bases, J lost 4 bases, and 14 bases lay in between. Germline CDR1 is LNHDA and CDR2 is SQIVND (reference sequence). As DNA, the CDR3 is TGTGCCAGTAGTCCTTCCGGCGGCGTCTATGGCTACACCTTC. Protein: CASSPSGGVYGYTF.

The chain is built from TRBV28 and TRBJ2-1, with D perhaps matching TRBD2 (6 bases). This CDR3 is 15 amino acids long. V was shortened by 4 bases and J by 7 bases, with 17 bases between the two germline ends. Germline assignment: CDR1 MDHEN and CDR2 SYDVKM. As DNA, the CDR3 is TGTGCCAGCAGTTCTTCTGGGGCGGGGCCAAATGAGCAGTTCTTC. Amino acid sequence: CASSSSGAGPNEQFF.

The chain uses TRBV29-1 and TRBJ2-7, with D possibly being TRBD2 (6 bases). V was cut by 7 bases and J by 3 bases, with 13 bases left in between. The CDR3 sequence is 12 residues long. Per germline, CDR1 SQVTM and CDR2 ANQGSEA. CDR3 bases: TGCAGCGGGCGGGACGGATACTACGAGCAGTACTTC. Protein: CSGRDGYYEQYF.

The rearrangement links TRBV6-6 to TRBJ2-5, with 12 bases lining up with TRBD2. Germline V lookup: CDR1 MNHNY, CDR2 SVGAGI (reference sequence). J lost 4 bases, V lost 6 bases, and 3 bases had no gene match. The CDR3 is 14 amino acids. The CDR3: CASRTSGGTETQYF. The CDR3 nucleotides are TGTGCCAGCAGGACTAGCGGGGGTACAGAGACCCAGTACTTC.